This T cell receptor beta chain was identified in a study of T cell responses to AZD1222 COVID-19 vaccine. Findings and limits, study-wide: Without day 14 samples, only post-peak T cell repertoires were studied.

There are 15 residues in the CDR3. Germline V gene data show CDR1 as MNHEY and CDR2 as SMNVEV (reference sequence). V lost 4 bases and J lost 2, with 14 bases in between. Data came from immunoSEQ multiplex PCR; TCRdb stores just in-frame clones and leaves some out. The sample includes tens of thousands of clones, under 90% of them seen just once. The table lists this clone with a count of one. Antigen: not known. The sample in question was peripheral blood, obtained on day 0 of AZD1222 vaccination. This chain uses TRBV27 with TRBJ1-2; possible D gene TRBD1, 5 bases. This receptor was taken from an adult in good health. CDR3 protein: CASSSIGGGNYGYTF. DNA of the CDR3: TGTGCCAGCAGTTCCATCGGCGGGGGAAACTATGGCTACACCTTC.